This T cell receptor beta chain was obtained from a study of early T cells in non-severe SARS-CoV-2 infection. Study-wide points: VDJdb matches were skewed toward anti-spike CD8 T cell responses.

Unique molecular identifiers were attached to individual cDNA molecules. MiXCR was run by TCRdb on the 5' RACE reads, yielding one entry per CDR3 protein. Here the sample spans roughly 75,000 distinct CDR3 sequences, around 17% being singletons. The V and J ends lost 7 bases and 3 bases respectively, with 10 bases between them. Germline V gives CDR1 DFQATT, CDR2 SNEGSKA (reference sequence). The CDR3 runs 11 residues. This clonotype was counted only a few times. Its antigen is unknown. This chain joins TRBV20-1 and TRBJ2-7; D unresolved. Sequencing input: whole blood. The sequence derives from an adult who was a healthcare worker with PCR-confirmed SARS-CoV-2 infection or an uninfected control (not recorded which). The DNA for the CDR3 is TGCAGTGGGGGTGACATCTACGAGCAGTACTTC. Residues: CSGGDIYEQYF.